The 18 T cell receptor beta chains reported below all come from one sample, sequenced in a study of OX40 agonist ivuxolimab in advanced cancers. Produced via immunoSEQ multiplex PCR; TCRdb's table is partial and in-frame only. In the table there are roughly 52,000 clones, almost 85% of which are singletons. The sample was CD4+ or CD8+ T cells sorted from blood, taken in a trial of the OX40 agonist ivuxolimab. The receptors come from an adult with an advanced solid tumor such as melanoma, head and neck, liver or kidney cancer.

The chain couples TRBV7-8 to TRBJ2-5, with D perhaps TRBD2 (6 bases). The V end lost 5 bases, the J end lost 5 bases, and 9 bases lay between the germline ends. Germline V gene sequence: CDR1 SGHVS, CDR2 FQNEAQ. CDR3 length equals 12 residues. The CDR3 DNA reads TGTGCCAGCAGCGGGGGGAGGGAGACCCAGTACTTC. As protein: CASSGGRETQYF.

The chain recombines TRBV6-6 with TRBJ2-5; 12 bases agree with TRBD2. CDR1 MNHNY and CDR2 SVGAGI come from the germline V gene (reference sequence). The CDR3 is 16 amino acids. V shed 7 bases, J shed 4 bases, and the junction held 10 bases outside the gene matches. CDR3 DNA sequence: TGTGCCAGCAACCCGACTAGCGGGAGAGTGAGAGAGACCCAGTACTTC. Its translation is CASNPTSGRVRETQYF.

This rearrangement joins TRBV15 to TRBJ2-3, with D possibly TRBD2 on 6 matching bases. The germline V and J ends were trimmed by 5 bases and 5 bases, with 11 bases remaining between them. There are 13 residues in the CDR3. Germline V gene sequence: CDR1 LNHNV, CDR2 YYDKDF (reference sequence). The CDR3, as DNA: TGTGCCACCAGCCCGGGGGTAATAGATACGCAGTATTTT. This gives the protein CATSPGVIDTQYF.

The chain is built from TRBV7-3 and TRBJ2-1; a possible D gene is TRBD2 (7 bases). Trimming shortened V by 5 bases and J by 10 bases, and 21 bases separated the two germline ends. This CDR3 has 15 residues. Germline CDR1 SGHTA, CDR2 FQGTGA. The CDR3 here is CASSPSPGGLKEQFF. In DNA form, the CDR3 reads TGTGCCAGCAGCCCCTCCCCGGGGGGCCTAAAGGAGCAGTTCTTC.

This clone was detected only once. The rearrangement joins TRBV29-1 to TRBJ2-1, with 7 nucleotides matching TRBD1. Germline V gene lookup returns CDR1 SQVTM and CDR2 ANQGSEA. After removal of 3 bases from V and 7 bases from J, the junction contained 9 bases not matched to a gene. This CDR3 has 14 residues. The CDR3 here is CSVELGQKMNEQFF. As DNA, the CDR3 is TGCAGCGTTGAGTTGGGACAGAAGATGAATGAGCAGTTCTTC.

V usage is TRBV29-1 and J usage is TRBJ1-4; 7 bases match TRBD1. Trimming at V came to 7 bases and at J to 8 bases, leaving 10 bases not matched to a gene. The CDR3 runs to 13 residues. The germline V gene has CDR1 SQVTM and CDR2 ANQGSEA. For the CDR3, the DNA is TGCAGCGGGAATACAGGGGCCGGAGAAAAACTGTTTTTT. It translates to CSGNTGAGEKLFF.

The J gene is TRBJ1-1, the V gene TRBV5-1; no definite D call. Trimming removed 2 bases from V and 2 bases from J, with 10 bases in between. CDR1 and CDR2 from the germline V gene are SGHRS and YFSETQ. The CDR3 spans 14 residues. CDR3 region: CASSLIGLNTEAFF. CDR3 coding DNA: TGCGCCAGCAGCTTAATAGGGCTAAACACTGAAGCTTTCTTT.

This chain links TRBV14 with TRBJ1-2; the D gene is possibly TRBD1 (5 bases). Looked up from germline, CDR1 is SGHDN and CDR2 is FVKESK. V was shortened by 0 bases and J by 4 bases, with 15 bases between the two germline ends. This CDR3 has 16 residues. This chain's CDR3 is CASSQDPEGLGYGYTF. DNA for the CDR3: TGTGCCAGCAGCCAAGATCCCGAGGGGTTGGGCTATGGCTACACCTTC.

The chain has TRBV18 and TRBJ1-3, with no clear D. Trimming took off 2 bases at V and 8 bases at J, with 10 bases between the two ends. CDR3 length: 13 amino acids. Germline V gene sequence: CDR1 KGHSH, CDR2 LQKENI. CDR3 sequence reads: CASSPYGRDTIYF. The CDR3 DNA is TGTGCCAGCTCACCATACGGACGGGACACCATATATTTT.

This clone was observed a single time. CDR3 in DNA: TGTGCCAGCAGTTTCAGGGACACGGTGAACACTGAAGCTTTCTTT. As protein: CASSFRDTVNTEAFF. The chain combines TRBV28 with TRBJ1-1; D might be TRBD1 (6 bases). The germline V gene has CDR1 MDHEN and CDR2 SYDVKM. This CDR3 is built from 15 residues. V lost 3 bases and J 0 bases, leaving 11 bases between the germline ends.

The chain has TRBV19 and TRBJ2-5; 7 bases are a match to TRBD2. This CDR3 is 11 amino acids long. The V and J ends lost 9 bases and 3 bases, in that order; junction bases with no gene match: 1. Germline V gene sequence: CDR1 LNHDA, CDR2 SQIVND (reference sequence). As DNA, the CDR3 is TGTGCCAGCGCGGGAGAAGAGACCCAGTACTTC. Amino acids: CASAGEETQYF. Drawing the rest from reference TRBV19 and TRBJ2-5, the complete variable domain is DGGITQSPKYLFRKEGQNVTLSCEQNLNHDAMYWYRQDPGQGLRLIYYSQIVNDFQKGDIAEGYSVSREKKESFPLTVTSAQKNPTAFYLCASAGEETQYFGPGTRLLVL.

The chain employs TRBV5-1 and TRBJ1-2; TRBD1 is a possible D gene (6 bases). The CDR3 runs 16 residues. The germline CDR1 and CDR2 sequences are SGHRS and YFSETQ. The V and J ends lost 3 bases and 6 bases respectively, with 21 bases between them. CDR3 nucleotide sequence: TGCGCCAGCAGCTCACAGACAGGCCGAGGCATGGATGGCTACACCTTC. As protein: CASSSQTGRGMDGYTF.

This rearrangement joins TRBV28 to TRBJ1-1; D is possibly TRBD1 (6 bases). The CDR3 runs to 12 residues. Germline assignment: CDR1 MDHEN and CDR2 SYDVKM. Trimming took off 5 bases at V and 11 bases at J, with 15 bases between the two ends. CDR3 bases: TGTGCCAGCAGTGCCCCAGGGGCGGTGGCTTTCTTT. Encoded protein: CASSAPGAVAFF.

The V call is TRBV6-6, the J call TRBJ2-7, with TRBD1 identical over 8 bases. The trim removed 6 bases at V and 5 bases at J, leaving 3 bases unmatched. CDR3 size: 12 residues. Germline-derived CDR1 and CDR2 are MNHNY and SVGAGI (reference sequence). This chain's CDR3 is CASRPGGHEQYF. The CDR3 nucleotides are TGTGCCAGCAGGCCAGGGGGCCACGAGCAGTACTTC.

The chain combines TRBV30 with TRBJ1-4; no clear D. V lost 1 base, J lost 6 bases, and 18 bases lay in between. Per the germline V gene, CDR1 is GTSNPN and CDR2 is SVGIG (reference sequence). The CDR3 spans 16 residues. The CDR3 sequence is CAWSEDGMGRDEKLFF. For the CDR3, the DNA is TGTGCCTGGAGTGAAGACGGTATGGGGAGGGATGAAAAACTGTTTTTT.

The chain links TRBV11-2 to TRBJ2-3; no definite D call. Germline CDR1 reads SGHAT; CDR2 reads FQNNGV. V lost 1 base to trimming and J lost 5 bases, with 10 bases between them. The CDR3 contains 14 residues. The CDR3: CASSLGNERDTQYF. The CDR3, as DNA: TGTGCCAGCAGCTTAGGGAATGAACGAGATACGCAGTATTTT.

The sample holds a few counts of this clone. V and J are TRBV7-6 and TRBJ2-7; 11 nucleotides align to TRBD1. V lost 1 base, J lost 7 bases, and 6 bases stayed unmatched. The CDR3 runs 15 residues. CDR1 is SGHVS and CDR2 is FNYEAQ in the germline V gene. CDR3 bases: TGTGCCAGCAGCTTAGTCGGGACAGGGGGTGGGGAGCAGTACTTC. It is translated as CASSLVGTGGGEQYF.

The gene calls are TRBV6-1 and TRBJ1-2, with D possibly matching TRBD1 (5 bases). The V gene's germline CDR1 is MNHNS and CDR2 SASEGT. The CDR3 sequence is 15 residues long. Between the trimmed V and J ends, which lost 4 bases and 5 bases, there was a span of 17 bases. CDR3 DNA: TGTGCCAGCAGTGTGGGACCGCTAACTGGGTATGGCTACACCTTC. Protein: CASSVGPLTGYGYTF.